This T cell receptor (beta chain) is from a study of blood T cell repertoires in COVID-19. Study overall: Samples taken during acute and convalescent COVID-19 were collected in the United States, Italy and Spain. Sources were T cells, B-cell-depleted T cells, or PBMCs; the material itself was cDNA or gDNA.

Per the study methods: For nucleated cells, counts were estimated from reference gene primer amplification. Clones were read by immunoSEQ multiplex PCR, and TCRdb kept only the in-frame ones, dropping some. That table furnishes V, J and clone size, whereas the DNA furnished D and trimming. This table holds roughly 390,000 clones, about 89% found once. Looked up from germline, CDR1 is SGHNT and CDR2 is YYREEE (reference sequence). The CDR3 spans 15 residues. Trimming took 4 bases from V and 2 from J; bases not matched to a gene: 2. Patients in Seattle were enrolled during active infection, then followed longitudinally.

This sequence was found in a woman aged 25 to 39 with COVID-19, enrolled during active disease. The rearrangement joins TRBV5-4 to TRBJ2-5, with TRBD2 matching 13 bases. Material for sequencing was peripheral blood. CDR3 coding DNA: TGTGCCAGCAGCCCGGGACTAGCGGGGCAAGAGACCCAGTACTTC. Amino acids: CASSPGLAGQETQYF. The full variable domain, rest sourced from reference TRBV5-4 and TRBJ2-5, is ETGVTQSPTHLIKTRGQQVTLRCSSQSGHNTVSWYQQALGQGPQFIFQYYREEENGRGNFPPRFSGLQFPNYSSELNVNALELDDSALYLCASSPGLAGQETQYFGPGTRLLVL.